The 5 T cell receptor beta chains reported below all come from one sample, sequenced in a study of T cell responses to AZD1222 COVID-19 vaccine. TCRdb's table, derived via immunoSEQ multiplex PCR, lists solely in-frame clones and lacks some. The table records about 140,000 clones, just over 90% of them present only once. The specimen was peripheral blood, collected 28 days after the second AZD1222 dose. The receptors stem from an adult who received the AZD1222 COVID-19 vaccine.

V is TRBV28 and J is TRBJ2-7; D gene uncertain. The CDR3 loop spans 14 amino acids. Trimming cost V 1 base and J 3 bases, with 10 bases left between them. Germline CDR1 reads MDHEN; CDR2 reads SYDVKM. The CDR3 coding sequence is TGTGCCAGCAGTTTATTAGGACCAATCTACGAGCAGTACTTC. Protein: CASSLLGPIYEQYF.

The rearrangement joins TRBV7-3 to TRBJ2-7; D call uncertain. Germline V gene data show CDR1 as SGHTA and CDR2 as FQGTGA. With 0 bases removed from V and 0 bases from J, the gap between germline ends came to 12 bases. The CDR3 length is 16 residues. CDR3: CASSLTGPHGSYEQYF. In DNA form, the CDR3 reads TGTGCCAGCAGCTTAACAGGACCCCACGGCTCCTACGAGCAGTACTTC.

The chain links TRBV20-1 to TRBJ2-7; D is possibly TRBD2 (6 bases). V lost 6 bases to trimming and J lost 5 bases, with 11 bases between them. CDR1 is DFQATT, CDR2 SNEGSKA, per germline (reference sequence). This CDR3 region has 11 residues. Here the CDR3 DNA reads TGCAGTGCCGGACCGGGGGACGAGCAGTACTTC. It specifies CSAGPGDEQYF.

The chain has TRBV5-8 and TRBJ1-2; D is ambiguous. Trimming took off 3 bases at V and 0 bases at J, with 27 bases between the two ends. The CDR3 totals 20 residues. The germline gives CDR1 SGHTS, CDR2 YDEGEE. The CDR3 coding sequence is TGTGCCAGCAGCTATATTGTTAAGGAAGTCGCTCGGTCGGCTAACTATGGCTACACCTTC. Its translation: CASSYIVKEVARSANYGYTF.

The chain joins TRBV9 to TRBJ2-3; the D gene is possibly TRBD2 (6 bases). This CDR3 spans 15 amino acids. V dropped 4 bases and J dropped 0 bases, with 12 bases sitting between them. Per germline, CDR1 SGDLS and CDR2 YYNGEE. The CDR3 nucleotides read TGTGCCAGCAGCCCCGCGGGGAGTAGCACAGATACGCAGTATTTT. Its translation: CASSPAGSSTDTQYF.